This entry features one T cell receptor (beta chain) sequence. There is no known antigen for this receptor. No much larger clone exists at a distance of one base, and base qualities are not known. The TCR beta CDR3 regions were amplified from RNA transcripts. The first round of RT-PCR for the TCR CDR3 was performed with the HTBI primer set and the Qiagen OneStep RT-PCR kit. A second multiplex PCR round built the libraries, followed by size selection and purification. Sequencing of the libraries was done on an Illumina HiSeq2000 using paired-end 100 bp reads. Processing in the source paper ran as follows. SOAPnuke was used to process the raw data, throwing out any read that contained adapters or uncalled bases, had a mean Phred below 15, or lacked an exact constant-primer or identifier match. High-quality paired reads were merged with COPE v1.2.5, and unique nucleotide sequences were defined as clonotypes. MiTCR v1.1 was used to align the clonotypes against IMGT TRBV, TRBD and TRBJ reference segments. Only V-J combinations with frequency above 0.0001, covering 99% to 99.2% of repertoires, were analysed. A TCS score was defined as the ratio between F50 (clonal expansion) and ExV (chaos), using BLOSUM62-based TCRdist between CDR3 peptides within each V-J. Welch's t-statistics and random forest reduced 500 to 650 V-J features to under 15, which were used in a naive Bayes classifier (R e1071). TCRdb took the public reads, trimmed them with fastp at Q25, ran MiXCR for clone calling and kept in-frame beta chains. Entries that share a CDR3 protein sequence are merged under the most common genes and DNA. V and J calls and clone size were set by TCRdb, not the authors. The sample table shows a few hundred thousand distinct CDR3 sequences, and 13% to 15% are seen once. Together, the top ten hold 15% to 20% of the sample.

From its cysteine to its phenylalanine, the CDR3 spans 14 amino acids. CDR3 DNA only is kept here, 42 bases in frame from base 1. Cut back by 1 base and 5 bases, the V and J ends lie 10 bases apart. Moderately to severely active disease, a Clinical Activity Score of at least 3, a NOSPECS grade of at least 4, and a duration under 3 months were present in ophthalmopathy patients. Exclusion was applied to patients with uncontrolled infections, other autoimmune diseases, pregnancy or lactation. Diagnoses were established on the basis of clinical symptoms, serum thyroxine and TRAb, thyroid ultrasound, and orbital computed tomography. PBMCs were isolated from approximately 10 ml of fresh peripheral blood by Ficoll-Paque density gradient centrifugation. Total RNA was extracted using Trizol reagent, and RNA quality was assessed on an Agilent 2100 Bioanalyzer. This entry belongs to a study of T cells in Graves' hyperthyroidism and ophthalmopathy (dated by TCRdb to the late 2010s). At the level of the whole study: Peripheral blood samples were taken at the time of initial diagnosis, prior to any treatment. To identify TCR V-J signatures that set the groups apart, the researchers used a discovery cohort of 100 patients, made up of 43 with Graves' ophthalmopathy and 57 with stable Graves' hyperthyroidism. Whether ophthalmopathy could be predicted prospectively was tested in an independent validation cohort made up of fewer than 20 hyperthyroidism patients plus 17 patients who later progressed to ophthalmopathy. For training and testing, the 100 or so patients in the discovery cohort were randomly divided in a 7:3 ratio. Thyroid tissue and blood T-cell repertoires from roughly six Graves' hyperthyroidism patients were also compared in the study. After blood sampling, hyperthyroidism patients were treated with methimazole at a starting dose of 30 mg daily, and ophthalmopathy patients were treated with high-dose intravenous methylprednisolone. TCR Vbeta CDR3 sequencing of some 140 peripheral blood samples (43 ophthalmopathy, under 80 hyperthyroidism and roughly 17 progressor patients) is reported in the paper. General study outcomes and caveats: During validation, the model predicted progression to ophthalmopathy a median of approximately 7 months ahead of onset, with 60% to 71% sensitivity and roughly 75% specificity. Sample size was not statistically predetermined, and investigators were not blinded to group allocation. Ophthalmopathy was separated from stable hyperthyroidism by a 13 V-J signature model, with approximately 85% sensitivity and approximately 81% specificity obtained in cross-validation and 80%/75% obtained in testing. Most expanded thyroid clonotypes (frequency above 0.001) were also detected in blood, a finding suggesting that blood repertoires may reflect thyroid immune responses.

The chain uses TRBV12-3 or TRBV12-4 and TRBJ2-3; the D gene is unclear. This receptor was identified in a woman aged 30 to 39 with Graves' ophthalmopathy. The sequenced sample was blood. CDR3 loop: CASSLGASEDTQYF. The nucleotide sequence reads as follows: TGTGCCAGCAGTTTAGGGGCTAGTGAAGATACGCAGTATTTT.